Listed below are T cell receptor beta chains from one sample, sequenced in a study of T cells in Graves' hyperthyroidism and ophthalmopathy. TCRdb re-called the multiplex PCR reads through MiXCR, storing one row per CDR3 protein. The repertoire consists of some 370,000 distinct CDR3 sequences, with about a sixth occurring once and the leading ten covering around a third. Source material: blood. Every receptor here comes from a woman in her thirties with Graves' hyperthyroidism that later progressed to Graves' ophthalmopathy. CDR3s include the opening cysteine and the closing phenylalanine or tryptophan. Each record gives: D gene, J gene, clone size, V gene, CDR3 protein, CDR3 DNA. The D gene is left open where the match is weak. A clone size is listed for some rows: how often the clone was seen (once, few, many), or a class if it is expanded.

>TRBD1|TRBJ1-4|many|TRBV7-2
CASSLGGTGNEKLFF
TGTGCCAGCAGCTTAGGGGGGACAGGGAATGAAAAACTGTTTTTT
>-|TRBJ2-4|-|TRBV20-1
CNASGGRGPKNIQYF
TGCAATGCTAGTGGGGGAAGGGGCCCCAAAAACATTCAGTACTTC
>-|TRBJ1-1|-|TRBV20-1
CSARFVEAFF
TGCAGTGCCAGGTTCGTCGAAGCTTTCTTT
>-|TRBJ2-6|-|TRBV29-1
CSSAARASGANVLTF
TGCAGCTCCGCGGCTAGGGCCTCTGGGGCCAACGTCCTGACTTTC
>-|TRBJ2-7|-|TRBV3-1
CASSQRVTYEQYF
TGTGCCAGCAGCCAACGAGTTACCTACGAGCAGTACTTC
>TRBD1|TRBJ2-7|many|TRBV6-1
CASSAPTGGLTARQYF
TGTGCCAGCAGTGCACCTACAGGGGGCTTAACGGCTCGGCAGTACTTC
>-|TRBJ2-1|few|TRBV20-1
CSARTRLSYNEQFF
TGCAGTGCTAGAACGCGACTTAGCTACAATGAGCAGTTCTTC
>TRBD1|TRBJ2-3|once|TRBV20-1
CSAITGGPDTQYF
TGCAGTGCTATCACAGGGGGGCCAGATACGCAGTATTTT
>TRBD1|TRBJ2-7|many|TRBV6-1
CASSTPRDSSYEQYF
TGTGCCAGCAGTACCCCTCGGGACAGCTCCTACGAGCAGTACTTC
>-|TRBJ2-2|many|TRBV28
CASKRGNTGELFF
TGTGCCAGCAAAAGGGGGAACACCGGGGAGCTGTTTTTT
>-|TRBJ2-5|-|TRBV5-1
CASSRFDPRPVGETQYF
TGCGCCAGCAGCCGATTCGATCCGCGTCCGGTTGGAGAGACCCAGTACTTC
>TRBD1|TRBJ2-5|-|TRBV4-1
CASSQLGQQIQEIQYF
TGCGCCAGCAGCCAGTTGGGACAGCAGATACAAGAGATCCAGTACTTC
>TRBD1|TRBJ2-7|-|TRBV20-1
CSAAQGAGYEQYF
TGCAGTGCGGCGCAGGGGGCGGGCTACGAGCAGTACTTC
>TRBD1|TRBJ2-2|many|TRBV20-1
CSGSQGTGELFF
TGCAGTGGCTCACAGGGGACCGGGGAGCTGTTTTTT
>-|TRBJ2-3|many|TRBV28
CASSLWDRSTDTQYF
TGTGCCAGCAGTTTATGGGACCGAAGCACAGATACGCAGTATTTT
>-|TRBJ1-4|-|TRBV5-1
CASSRETATNEKLFF
TGCGCCAGCAGCCGGGAGACAGCAACTAATGAAAAACTGTTTTTT
>-|TRBJ2-7|many|TRBV2
CASSRGTPHSTYEQYF
TGTGCCAGCAGCCGTGGGACGCCGCATAGCACCTACGAGCAGTACTTC
>-|TRBJ2-1|many|TRBV29-1
CSVEVGSGHNEQFF
TGCAGCGTTGAAGTCGGTAGTGGCCACAATGAGCAGTTCTTC
>-|TRBJ2-7|-|TRBV5-6
CASSLWVARGEQYF
TGTGCCAGCAGCTTGTGGGTTGCGCGTGGCGAGCAGTACTTC
>-|TRBJ1-2|many|TRBV12-3/TRBV12-4
CASSPGPENYGYTF
TGTGCCAGCAGCCCCGGACCGGAGAACTATGGCTACACCTTC
>TRBD1|TRBJ2-2|-|TRBV29-1
CSVASPGQGALGELFF
TGCAGCGTCGCATCGCCCGGCCAGGGGGCTCTTGGGGAGCTGTTTTTT
>-|TRBJ2-3|many|TRBV28
CASSPTGFSSTDTQYF
TGTGCCAGCAGTCCAACAGGGTTCTCTAGCACAGATACGCAGTATTTT
>TRBD1|TRBJ1-4|-|TRBV20-1
CSARGVSGQGDGREKLFF
TGCAGTGCTAGAGGGGTATCGGGACAGGGAGACGGAAGGGAAAAACTGTTTTTT
>TRBD1|TRBJ2-7|many|TRBV27
CASSLMLGTGGFHEQYF
TGTGCCAGCAGTTTAATGTTGGGGACAGGGGGCTTCCACGAGCAGTACTTC
>-|TRBJ1-6|many|TRBV6-1
CASSDGRPSPLHF
TGTGCCAGCAGTGACGGACGCCCCTCACCCCTCCACTTT
>-|TRBJ1-1|many|TRBV7-9
CASSPPGAGNTEAFF
TGTGCCAGCAGCCCGCCGGGGGCAGGGAACACTGAAGCTTTCTTT
>TRBD2|TRBJ2-1|-|TRBV6-2/TRBV6-3
CASSYSIPRGKEQFF
TGTGCCAGCAGTTACTCGATCCCGCGGGGGAAAGAGCAGTTCTTC
>TRBD2|TRBJ2-7|many|TRBV5-1
CASSSTSGSYEQYF
TGCGCCAGCAGCTCGACTAGCGGGTCCTACGAGCAGTACTTC
>TRBD1|TRBJ2-1|-|TRBV28
CASSPSRGSSYNEQFF
TGTGCCAGCAGTCCCTCCAGGGGGAGCTCCTACAATGAGCAGTTCTTC
>-|TRBJ1-6|many|TRBV5-1
CASSSDRGRYSPLHF
TGCGCCAGCAGTTCGGACAGAGGGAGGTACTCACCCCTCCACTTT
>TRBD1|TRBJ1-5|few|TRBV10-2
CASSESGTGDRRSQPQHF
TGCGCCAGCAGTGAGTCTGGGACAGGGGACCGAAGAAGCCAGCCCCAGCATTTT